This entry concerns a single TCR beta chain. The data stem from a study of blood T cell repertoires in COVID-19. Here immunoSEQ multiplex PCR was the method, and the copy in TCRdb shows in-frame clones only, minus some. The repertoire includes nearly 250,000 clones, about 80% of them detected once, and around 2% sits in the top ten. This CDR3 is built from 14 residues. The V end was cut by 3 bases, the J end by 5 bases, with 13 bases between. CDR1 and CDR2 from the germline V gene are MNHNS and SASEGT. This receptor was identified in a woman aged 80 or over with acute or convalescent COVID-19. V and J are TRBV6-1 and TRBJ2-5, with D maybe TRBD2 (7 bases). Sequenced sample: peripheral blood. The CDR3 sequence is CASSERGRRETQYF. The CDR3 nucleotides read TGTGCCAGCAGTGAGCGGGGGCGCCGGGAGACCCAGTACTTC.